This TCR beta chain was captured by sequencing in a study of neurological immune-mediated disorders. About the study: Multiple sclerosis patients (n of about 34) included around 30 with relapsing-remitting and 3 with secondary progressive disease. Notes on the study in general: With the multiple sclerosis repertoire cluster, none of the clinical or MRI features showed an association. In HTLV-1-associated myelopathy, TCR clonal expansion was greatest, and in multiple sclerosis it was least, below healthy controls.

One entry per CDR3 protein results from TCRdb running MiXCR on the 5' RACE reads. The profile shows fewer than 50,000 distinct CDR3 sequences, roughly 2.5% of them singletons. CDR1 SGHRS and CDR2 YFSETQ come from the germline V gene. This CDR3 has 14 amino acids. The V gene lost 4 bases and the J gene lost 5 bases, with 15 bases spanning the gap. PBMCs stored at -80 C, 2 million in total, were the source of the unsorted libraries. This clonotype was picked up many times. Its specificity is not known. The sequenced material came from PBMCs. The receptor was isolated from a man aged 25-45 years with multiple sclerosis. The rearrangement uses TRBV5-1 and TRBJ1-1; a weak D match, TRBD1 (6 bases). The CDR3 reads CASSTGQTRTEAFF. CDR3 nucleotides: TGCGCCAGCAGCACAGGACAGACGAGGACTGAAGCTTTCTTT.